This TCR beta chain stems from a study of cytomegalovirus exposure and HLA in healthy donors. For this clone: Antigen specificity is unknown.

Healthy bone marrow donors made up the cohort. General observations from the study: In a later analysis, most CMV-associated TCR beta chains appeared HLA-restricted.

CDR3 length equals 15 residues. V was pared by 5 bases and J by 6 bases, with 16 bases between. Germline V lookup: CDR1 SGHAT, CDR2 FQNNGV. Primers included in the PCR were 60 Vbeta and 13 Jbeta primers. Some clones are missing from TCRdb's copy, which holds only in-frame ones; the method was immunoSEQ multiplex PCR. The data show under 150,000 clones, approximately 82% seen once. Input material: PBMCs. This receptor was taken from a boy between 2 and 10 years old in good health and CMV-seronegative. The chain links TRBV11-2 to TRBJ1-4; D is undetermined. CDR3 DNA sequence: TGTGCCAGCAGCGGCACCGGGAACCGGGATGAAAAACTGTTTTTT. Translation: CASSGTGNRDEKLFF. The whole variable domain, remainder taken from reference TRBV11-2 and TRBJ1-4, is EAGVAQSPRYKIIEKRQSVAFWCNPISGHATLYWYQQILGQGPKLLIQFQNNGVVDDSQLPKDRFSAERLKGVDSTLKIQPAKLEDSAVYLCASSGTGNRDEKLFFGSGTQLSVL.